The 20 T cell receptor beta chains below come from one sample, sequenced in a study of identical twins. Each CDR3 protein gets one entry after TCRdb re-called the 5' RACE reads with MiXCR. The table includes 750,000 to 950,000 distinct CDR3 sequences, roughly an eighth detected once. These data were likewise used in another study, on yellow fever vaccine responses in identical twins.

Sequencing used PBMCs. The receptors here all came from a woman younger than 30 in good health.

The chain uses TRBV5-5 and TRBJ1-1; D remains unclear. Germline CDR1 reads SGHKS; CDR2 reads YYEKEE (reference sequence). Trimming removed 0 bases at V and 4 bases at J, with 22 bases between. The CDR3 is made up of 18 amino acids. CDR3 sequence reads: CASSLAQASPAPTTEAFF. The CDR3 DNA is TGTGCCAGCAGCTTGGCTCAGGCTTCCCCAGCCCCGACCACTGAAGCTTTCTTT. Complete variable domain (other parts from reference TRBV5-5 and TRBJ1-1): DAGVTQSPTHLIKTRGQQVTLRCSPISGHKSVSWYQQVLGQGPQFIFQYYEKEERGRGNFPDRFSARQFPNYSSELNVNALLLGDSALYLCASSLAQASPAPTTEAFFGQGTRLTVV.

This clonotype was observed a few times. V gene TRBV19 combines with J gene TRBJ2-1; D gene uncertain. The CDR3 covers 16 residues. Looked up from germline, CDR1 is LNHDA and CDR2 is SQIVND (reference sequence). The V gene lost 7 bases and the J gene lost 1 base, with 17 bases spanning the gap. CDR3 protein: CASTPDSLGSYNEQFF. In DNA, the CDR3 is TGTGCCAGTACCCCTGACTCTCTCGGGTCCTACAATGAGCAGTTCTTC.

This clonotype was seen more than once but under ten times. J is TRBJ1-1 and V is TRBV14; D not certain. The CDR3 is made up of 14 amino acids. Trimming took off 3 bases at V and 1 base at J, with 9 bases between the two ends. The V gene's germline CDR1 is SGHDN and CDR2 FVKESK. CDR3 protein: CASSHRRGNTEAFF. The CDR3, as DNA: TGTGCCAGCAGCCACAGACGGGGGAACACTGAAGCTTTCTTT.

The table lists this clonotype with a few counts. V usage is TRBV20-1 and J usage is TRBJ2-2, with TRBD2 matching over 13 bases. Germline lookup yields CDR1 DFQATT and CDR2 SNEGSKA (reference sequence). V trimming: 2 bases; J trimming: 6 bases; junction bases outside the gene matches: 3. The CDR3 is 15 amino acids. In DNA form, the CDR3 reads TGCAGTGCTAGACCTGGGACTAGCGGGGCCGGGGAGCTGTTTTTT. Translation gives CSARPGTSGAGELFF.

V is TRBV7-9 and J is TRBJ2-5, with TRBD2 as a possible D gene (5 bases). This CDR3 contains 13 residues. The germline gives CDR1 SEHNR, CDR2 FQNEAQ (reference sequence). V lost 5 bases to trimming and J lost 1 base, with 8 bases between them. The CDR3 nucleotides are TGTGCCAGCAGCCATGGACTCCAAGAGACCCAGTACTTC. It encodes CASSHGLQETQYF.

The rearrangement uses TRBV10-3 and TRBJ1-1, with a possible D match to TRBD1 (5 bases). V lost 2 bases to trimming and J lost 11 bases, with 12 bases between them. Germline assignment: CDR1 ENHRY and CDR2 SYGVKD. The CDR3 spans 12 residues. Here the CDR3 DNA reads TGTGCCATCAGTGAGACTAGGGGCTTGGCTTTCTTT. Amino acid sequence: CAISETRGLAFF.

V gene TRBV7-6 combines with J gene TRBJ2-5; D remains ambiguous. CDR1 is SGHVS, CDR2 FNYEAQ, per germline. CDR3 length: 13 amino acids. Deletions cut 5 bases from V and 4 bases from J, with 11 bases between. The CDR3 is CASSPLATETQYF. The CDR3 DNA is TGTGCCAGCAGCCCCTTAGCCACAGAGACCCAGTACTTC.

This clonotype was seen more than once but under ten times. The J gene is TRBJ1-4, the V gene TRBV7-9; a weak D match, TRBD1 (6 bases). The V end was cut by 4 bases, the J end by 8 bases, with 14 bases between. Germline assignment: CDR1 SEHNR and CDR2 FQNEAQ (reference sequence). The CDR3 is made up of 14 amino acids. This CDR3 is CASSSGGGREKLFF. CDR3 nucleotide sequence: TGTGCCAGCAGCTCCGGAGGGGGGCGCGAAAAACTGTTTTTT.

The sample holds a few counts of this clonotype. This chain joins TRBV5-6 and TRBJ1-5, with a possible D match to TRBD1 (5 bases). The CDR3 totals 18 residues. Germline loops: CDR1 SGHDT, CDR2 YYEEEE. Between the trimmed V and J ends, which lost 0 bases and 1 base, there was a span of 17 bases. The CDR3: CASSLGGTDLLSNQPQHF. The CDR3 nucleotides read TGTGCCAGCAGCTTGGGGGGGACCGATCTTTTGAGCAATCAGCCCCAGCATTTT.

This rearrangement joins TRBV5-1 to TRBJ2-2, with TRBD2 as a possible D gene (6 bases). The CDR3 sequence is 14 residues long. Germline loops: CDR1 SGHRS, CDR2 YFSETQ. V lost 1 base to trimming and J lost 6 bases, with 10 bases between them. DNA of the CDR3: TGCGCCAGCAGCTTGCCCGGGGGTTCCGGGGAGCTGTTTTTT. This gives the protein CASSLPGGSGELFF.

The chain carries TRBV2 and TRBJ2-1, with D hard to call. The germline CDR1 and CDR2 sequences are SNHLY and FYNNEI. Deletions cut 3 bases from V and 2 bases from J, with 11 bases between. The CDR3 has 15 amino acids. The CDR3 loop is CASSEEYSPYNEQFF. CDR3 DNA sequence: TGTGCCAGCAGTGAGGAGTACAGCCCCTACAATGAGCAGTTCTTC.

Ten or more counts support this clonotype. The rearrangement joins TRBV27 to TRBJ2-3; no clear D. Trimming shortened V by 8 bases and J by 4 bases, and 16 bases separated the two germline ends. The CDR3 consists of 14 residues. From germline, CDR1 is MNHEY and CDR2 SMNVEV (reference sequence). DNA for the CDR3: TGTGCCAGCGCCTTGAGGCCTGCCTCAGATACGCAGTATTTT. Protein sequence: CASALRPASDTQYF.

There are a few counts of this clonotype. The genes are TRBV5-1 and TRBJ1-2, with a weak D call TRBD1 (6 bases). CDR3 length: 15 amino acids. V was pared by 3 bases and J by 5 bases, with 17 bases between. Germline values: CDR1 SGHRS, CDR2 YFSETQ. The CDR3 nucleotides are TGCGCCAGCAGCTACAACAGGGACAATAAGTATGGCTACACCTTC. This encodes CASSYNRDNKYGYTF. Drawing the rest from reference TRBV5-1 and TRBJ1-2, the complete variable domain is KAGVTQTPRYLIKTRGQQVTLSCSPISGHRSVSWYQQTPGQGLQFLFEYFSETQRNKGNFPGRFSGRQFSNSRSEMNVSTLELGDSALYLCASSYNRDNKYGYTFGSGTRLTVV.

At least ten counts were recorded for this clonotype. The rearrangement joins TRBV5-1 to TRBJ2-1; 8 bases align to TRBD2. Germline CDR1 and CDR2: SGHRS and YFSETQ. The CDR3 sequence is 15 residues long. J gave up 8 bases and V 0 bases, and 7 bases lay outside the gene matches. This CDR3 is CASSLDGTRVDEQFF. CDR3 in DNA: TGCGCCAGCAGCTTGGACGGGACTAGGGTGGATGAGCAGTTCTTC.

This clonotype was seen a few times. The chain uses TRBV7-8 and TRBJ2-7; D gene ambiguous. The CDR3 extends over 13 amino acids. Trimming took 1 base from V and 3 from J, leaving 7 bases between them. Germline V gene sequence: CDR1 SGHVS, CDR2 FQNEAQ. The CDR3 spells CASSLEFLYEQYF. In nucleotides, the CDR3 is TGTGCCAGCAGCTTAGAATTCCTCTACGAGCAGTACTTC.

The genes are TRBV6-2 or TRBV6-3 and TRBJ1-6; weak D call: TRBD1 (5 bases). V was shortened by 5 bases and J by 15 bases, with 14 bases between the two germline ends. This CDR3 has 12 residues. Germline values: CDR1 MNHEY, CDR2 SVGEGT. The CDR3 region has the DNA TGTGCCAGCAGTCTCGGGGACGGCGACCTCCACTTT. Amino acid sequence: CASSLGDGDLHF.

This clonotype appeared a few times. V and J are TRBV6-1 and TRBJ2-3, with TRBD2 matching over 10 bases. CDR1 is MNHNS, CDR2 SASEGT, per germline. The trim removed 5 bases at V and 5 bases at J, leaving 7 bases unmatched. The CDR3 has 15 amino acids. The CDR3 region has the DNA TGTGCCAGCAGTCCCAGCGGGAGGGCGAGAGATACGCAGTATTTT. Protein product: CASSPSGRARDTQYF.

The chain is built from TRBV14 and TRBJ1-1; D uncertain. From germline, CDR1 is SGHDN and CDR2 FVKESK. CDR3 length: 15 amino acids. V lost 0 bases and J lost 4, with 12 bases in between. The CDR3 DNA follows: TGTGCCAGCAGCCAAGATCGGAGTTTTCGCACTGAAGCTTTCTTT. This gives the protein CASSQDRSFRTEAFF.

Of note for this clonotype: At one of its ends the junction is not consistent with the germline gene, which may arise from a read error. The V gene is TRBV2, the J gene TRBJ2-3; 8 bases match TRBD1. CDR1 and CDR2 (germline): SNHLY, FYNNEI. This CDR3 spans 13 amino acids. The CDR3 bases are TGTGCCAGCAGTCCCCGGACAGGGATCACAATCAACTTT. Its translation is CASSPRTGITINF.

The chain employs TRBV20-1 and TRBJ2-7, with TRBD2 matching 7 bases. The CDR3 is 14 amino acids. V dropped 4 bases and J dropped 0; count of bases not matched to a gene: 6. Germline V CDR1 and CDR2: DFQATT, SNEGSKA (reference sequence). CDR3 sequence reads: CSATLADPSYEQYF. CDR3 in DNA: TGCAGTGCTACTCTAGCGGATCCCTCCTACGAGCAGTACTTC.